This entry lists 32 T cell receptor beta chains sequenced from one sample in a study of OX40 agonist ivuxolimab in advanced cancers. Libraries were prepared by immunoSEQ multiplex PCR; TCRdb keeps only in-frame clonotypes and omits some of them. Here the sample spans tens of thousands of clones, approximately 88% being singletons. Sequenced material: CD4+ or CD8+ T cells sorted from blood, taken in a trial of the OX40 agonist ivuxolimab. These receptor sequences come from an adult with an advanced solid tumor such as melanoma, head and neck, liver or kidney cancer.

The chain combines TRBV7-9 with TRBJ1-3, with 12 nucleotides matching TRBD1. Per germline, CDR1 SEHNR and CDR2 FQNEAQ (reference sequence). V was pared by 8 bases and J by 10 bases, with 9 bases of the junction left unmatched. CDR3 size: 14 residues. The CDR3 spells CASAGTGGTITIYF. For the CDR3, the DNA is TGTGCCAGCGCTGGGACAGGGGGCACTATTACCATATATTTT.

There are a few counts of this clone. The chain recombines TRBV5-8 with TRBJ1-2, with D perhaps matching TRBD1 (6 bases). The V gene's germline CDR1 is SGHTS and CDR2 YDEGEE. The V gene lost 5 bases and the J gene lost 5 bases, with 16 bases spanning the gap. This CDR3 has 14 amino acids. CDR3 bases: TGTGCCAGCAGGAGGACAGATAATATATATGGCTACACCTTC. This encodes CASRRTDNIYGYTF. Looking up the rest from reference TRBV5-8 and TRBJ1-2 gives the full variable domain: EAGVTQSPTHLIKTRGQQATLRCSPISGHTSVYWYQQALGLGLQFLLWYDEGEERNRGNFPPRFSGRQFPNYSSELNVNALELEDSALYLCASRRTDNIYGYTFGSGTRLTVV.

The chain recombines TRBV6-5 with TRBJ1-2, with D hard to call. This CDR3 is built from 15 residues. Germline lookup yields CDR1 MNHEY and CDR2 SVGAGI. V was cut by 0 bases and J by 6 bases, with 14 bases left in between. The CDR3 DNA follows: TGTGCCAGCAGTTACTCGGTACCCTACACGGATGGCTACACCTTC. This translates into CASSYSVPYTDGYTF.

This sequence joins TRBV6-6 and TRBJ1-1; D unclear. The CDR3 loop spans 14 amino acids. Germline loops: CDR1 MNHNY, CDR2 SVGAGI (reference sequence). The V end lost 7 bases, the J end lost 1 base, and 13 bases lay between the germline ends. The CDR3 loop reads CASTPGQQNTEAFF. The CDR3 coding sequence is TGTGCCAGCACCCCCGGCCAGCAGAACACTGAAGCTTTCTTT.

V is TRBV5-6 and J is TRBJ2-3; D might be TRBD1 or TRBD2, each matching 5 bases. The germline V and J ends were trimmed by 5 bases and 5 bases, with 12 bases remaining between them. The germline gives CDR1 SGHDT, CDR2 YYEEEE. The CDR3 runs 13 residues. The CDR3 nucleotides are TGTGCCAGCAGGGGGCTGAGGGGAGATACGCAGTATTTT. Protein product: CASRGLRGDTQYF.

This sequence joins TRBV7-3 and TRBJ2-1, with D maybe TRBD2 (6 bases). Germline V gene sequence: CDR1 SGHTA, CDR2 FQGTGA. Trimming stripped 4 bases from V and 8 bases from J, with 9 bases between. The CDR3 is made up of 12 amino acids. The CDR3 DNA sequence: TGTGCCAGCAGCTCGACGGGGGATGAGCAGTTCTTC. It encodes CASSSTGDEQFF.

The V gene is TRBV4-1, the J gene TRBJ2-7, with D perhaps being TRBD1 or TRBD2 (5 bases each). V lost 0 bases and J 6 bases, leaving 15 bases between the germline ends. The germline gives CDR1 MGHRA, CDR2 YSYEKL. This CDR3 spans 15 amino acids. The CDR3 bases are TGCGCCAGCAGCCAAGACAGGACACGGGCGGGCGAGCAGTACTTC. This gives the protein CASSQDRTRAGEQYF.

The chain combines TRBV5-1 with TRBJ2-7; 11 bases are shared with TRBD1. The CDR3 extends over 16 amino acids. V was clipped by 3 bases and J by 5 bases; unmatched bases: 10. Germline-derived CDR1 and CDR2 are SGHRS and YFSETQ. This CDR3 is CASSYAPGQGVDEQYF. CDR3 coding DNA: TGCGCCAGCAGCTACGCGCCGGGACAGGGGGTTGACGAGCAGTACTTC.

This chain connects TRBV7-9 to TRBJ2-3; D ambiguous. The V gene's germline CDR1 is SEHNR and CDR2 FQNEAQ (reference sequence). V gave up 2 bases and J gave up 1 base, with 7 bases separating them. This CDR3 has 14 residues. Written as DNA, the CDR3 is TGTGCCAGCAGCTTAATCTGGGGCACAGATACGCAGTATTTT. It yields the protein CASSLIWGTDTQYF.

The CDR3 loop is CASSQGTLSGGSTDTQYF. For the CDR3, the DNA is TGTGCCAGCAGCCAAGGTACGCTAAGCGGGGGTAGCACAGATACGCAGTATTTT. The chain uses TRBV4-2 and TRBJ2-3; 8 bases line up with TRBD2. J was trimmed by 0 bases and V by 1 base; bases with no gene match: 9. Germline CDR1 is LGHNA and CDR2 is YNFKEQ. This CDR3 contains 18 residues.

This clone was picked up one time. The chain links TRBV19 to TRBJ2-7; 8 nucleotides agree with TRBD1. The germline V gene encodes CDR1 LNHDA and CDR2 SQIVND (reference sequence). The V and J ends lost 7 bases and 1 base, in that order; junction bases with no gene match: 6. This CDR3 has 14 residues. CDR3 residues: CASMRTGSSYEQYF. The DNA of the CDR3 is TGTGCCAGTATGAGGACAGGGTCTTCCTACGAGCAGTACTTC.

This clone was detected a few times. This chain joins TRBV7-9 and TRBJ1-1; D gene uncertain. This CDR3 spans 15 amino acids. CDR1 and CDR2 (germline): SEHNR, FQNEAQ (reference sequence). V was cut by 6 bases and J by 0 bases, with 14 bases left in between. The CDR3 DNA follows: TGTGCCAGCAGGGATCGAGGGCAGATGAACACTGAAGCTTTCTTT. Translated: CASRDRGQMNTEAFF.

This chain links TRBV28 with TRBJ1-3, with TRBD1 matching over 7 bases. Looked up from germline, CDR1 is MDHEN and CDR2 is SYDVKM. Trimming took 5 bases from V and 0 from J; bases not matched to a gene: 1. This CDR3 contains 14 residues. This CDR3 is CASSPGGSGNTIYF. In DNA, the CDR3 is TGTGCCAGCAGTCCAGGGGGCTCTGGAAACACCATATATTTT.

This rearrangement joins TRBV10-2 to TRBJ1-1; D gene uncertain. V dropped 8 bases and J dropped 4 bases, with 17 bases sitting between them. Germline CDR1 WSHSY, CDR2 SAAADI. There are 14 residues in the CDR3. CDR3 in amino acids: CASSVQLGSTEAFF. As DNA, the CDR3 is TGCGCCAGCTCGGTACAGTTAGGATCCACTGAAGCTTTCTTT.

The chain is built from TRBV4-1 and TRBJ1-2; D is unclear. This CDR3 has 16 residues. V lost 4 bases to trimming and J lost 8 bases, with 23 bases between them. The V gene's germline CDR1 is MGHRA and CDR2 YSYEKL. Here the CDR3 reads CASSPTLVIVLEGYTF. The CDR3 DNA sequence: TGCGCCAGCAGCCCGACTTTGGTCATCGTTCTCGAGGGCTACACCTTC.

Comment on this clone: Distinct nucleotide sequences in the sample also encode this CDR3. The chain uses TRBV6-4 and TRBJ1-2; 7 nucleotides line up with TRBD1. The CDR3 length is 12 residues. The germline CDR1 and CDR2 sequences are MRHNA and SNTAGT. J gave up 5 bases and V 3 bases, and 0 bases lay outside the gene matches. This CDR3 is CASSEQGYGYTF. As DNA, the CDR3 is TGTGCCAGCAGTGAACAGGGGTATGGCTACACCTTC.

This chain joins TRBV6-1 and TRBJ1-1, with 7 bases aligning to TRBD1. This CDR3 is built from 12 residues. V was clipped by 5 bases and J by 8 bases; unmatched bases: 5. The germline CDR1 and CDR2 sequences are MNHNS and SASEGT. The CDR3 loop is CASSQTGVEAFF. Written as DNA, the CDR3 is TGTGCCAGCAGTCAAACAGGGGTGGAAGCTTTCTTT.

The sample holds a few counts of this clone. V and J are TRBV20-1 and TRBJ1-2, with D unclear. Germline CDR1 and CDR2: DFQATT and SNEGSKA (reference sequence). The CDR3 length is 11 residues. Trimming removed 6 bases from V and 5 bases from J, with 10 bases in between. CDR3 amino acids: CSASTRYGYTF. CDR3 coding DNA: TGCAGTGCCTCGACAAGATATGGCTACACCTTC.

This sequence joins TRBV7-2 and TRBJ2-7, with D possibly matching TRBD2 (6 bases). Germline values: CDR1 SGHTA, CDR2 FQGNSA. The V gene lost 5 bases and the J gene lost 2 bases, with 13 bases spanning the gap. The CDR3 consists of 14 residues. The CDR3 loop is CASSGTGLPYEQYF. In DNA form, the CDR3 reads TGTGCCAGCAGCGGAACGGGACTCCCCTACGAGCAGTACTTC.

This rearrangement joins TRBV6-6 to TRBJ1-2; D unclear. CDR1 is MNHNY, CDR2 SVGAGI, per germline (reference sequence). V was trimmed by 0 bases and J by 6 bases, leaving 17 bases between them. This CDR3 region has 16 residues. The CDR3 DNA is TGTGCCAGCAGTTACTCGCAACCCGCTCAAGGTGATGGCTACACCTTC. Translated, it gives CASSYSQPAQGDGYTF.

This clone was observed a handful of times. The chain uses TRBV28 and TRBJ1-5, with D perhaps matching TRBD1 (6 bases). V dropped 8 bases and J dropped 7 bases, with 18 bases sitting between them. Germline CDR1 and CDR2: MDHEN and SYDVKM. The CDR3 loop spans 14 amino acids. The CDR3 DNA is TGTGCCAGCTCGGGACATGGGAATAGACAGCCCCAGCATTTT. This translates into CASSGHGNRQPQHF. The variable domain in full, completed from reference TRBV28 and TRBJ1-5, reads DVKVTQSSRYLVKRTGEKVFLECVQDMDHENMFWYRQDPGLGLRLIYFSYDVKMKEKGDIPEGYSVSREKKERFSLILESASTNQTSMYLCASSGHGNRQPQHFGDGTRLSIL.

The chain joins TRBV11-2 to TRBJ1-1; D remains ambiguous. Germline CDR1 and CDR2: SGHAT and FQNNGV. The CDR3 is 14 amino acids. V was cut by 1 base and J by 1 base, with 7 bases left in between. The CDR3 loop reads CASSLGTGNTEAFF. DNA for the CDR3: TGTGCCAGCAGCTTAGGGACTGGGAACACTGAAGCTTTCTTT.

The CDR3 DNA sequence: TGCGCCAGCAGCATTGGGACAGGCCTAACCTACGAGCAGTACTTC. It encodes CASSIGTGLTYEQYF. The chain employs TRBV5-1 and TRBJ2-7; 8 positions agree with TRBD1. J was trimmed by 2 bases and V by 4 bases; bases with no gene match: 8. This CDR3 contains 15 residues. Germline assignment: CDR1 SGHRS and CDR2 YFSETQ.

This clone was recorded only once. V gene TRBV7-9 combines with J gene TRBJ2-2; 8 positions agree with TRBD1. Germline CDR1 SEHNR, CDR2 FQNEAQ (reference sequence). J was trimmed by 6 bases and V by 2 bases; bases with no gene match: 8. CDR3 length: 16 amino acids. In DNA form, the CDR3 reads TGTGCCAGCAGCTTATCGAGCTCACAGGGGGCCGGGGAGCTGTTTTTT. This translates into CASSLSSSQGAGELFF.

CDR3 nucleotides: TGTGCCAGCAGCCCCTTAAGGTTCCAACTGTTTTTT. The encoded protein is CASSPLRFQLFF. V usage is TRBV7-6 and J usage is TRBJ1-4; D remains unclear. The CDR3 totals 12 residues. Germline V gene lookup returns CDR1 SGHVS and CDR2 FNYEAQ. Trimming cost V 5 bases and J 12 bases, with 13 bases left between them. Drawing the rest from reference TRBV7-6 and TRBJ1-4, the complete variable domain is GAGVSQSPRYKVTKRGQDVALRCDPISGHVSLYWYRQALGQGPEFLTYFNYEAQQDKSGLPNDRFSAERPEGSISTLTIQRTEQRDSAMYRCASSPLRFQLFFGSGTQLSVL.

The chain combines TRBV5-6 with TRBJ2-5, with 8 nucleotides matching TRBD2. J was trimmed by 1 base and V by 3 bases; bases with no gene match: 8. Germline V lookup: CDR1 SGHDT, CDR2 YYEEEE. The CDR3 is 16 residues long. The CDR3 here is CASSSWVAGGQETQYF. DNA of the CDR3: TGTGCCAGCAGCTCGTGGGTTGCGGGGGGCCAAGAGACCCAGTACTTC. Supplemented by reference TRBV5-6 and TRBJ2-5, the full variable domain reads DAGVTQSPTHLIKTRGQQVTLRCSPKSGHDTVSWYQQALGQGPQFIFQYYEEEERQRGNFPDRFSGHQFPNYSSELNVNALLLGDSALYLCASSSWVAGGQETQYFGPGTRLLVL.

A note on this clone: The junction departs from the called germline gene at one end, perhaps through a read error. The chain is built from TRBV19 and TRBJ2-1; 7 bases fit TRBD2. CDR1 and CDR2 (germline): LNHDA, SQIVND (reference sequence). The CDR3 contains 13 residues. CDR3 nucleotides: TGTGCCAGTAGTAGGGACTATTTTGAGCCCCTGCTCTTC. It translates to CASSRDYFEPLLF.

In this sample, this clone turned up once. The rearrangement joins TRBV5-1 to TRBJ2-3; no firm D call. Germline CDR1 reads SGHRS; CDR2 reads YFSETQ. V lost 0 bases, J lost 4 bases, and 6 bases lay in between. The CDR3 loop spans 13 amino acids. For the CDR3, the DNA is TGCGCCAGCAGCTTGGTGCCGGCAGATACGCAGTATTTT. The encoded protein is CASSLVPADTQYF.

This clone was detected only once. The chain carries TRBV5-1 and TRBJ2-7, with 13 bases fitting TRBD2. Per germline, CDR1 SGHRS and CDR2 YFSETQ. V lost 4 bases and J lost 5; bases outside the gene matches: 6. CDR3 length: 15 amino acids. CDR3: CASSPRTSGGDEQYF. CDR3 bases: TGCGCCAGCAGCCCTAGGACTAGCGGGGGTGACGAGCAGTACTTC.

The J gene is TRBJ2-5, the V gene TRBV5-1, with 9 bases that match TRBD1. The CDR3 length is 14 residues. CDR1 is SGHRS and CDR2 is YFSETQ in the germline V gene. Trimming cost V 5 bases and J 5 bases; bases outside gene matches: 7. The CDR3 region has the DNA TGCGCCAGCAGACCACAGGGGGCTAGTGAGACCCAGTACTTC. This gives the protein CASRPQGASETQYF.

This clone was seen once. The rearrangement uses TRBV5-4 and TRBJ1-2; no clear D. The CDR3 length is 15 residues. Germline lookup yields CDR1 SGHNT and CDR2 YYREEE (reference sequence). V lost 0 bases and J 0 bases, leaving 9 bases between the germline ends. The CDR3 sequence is CASSLGVSSNYGYTF. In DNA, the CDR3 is TGTGCCAGCAGCTTGGGGGTCAGTTCTAACTATGGCTACACCTTC.

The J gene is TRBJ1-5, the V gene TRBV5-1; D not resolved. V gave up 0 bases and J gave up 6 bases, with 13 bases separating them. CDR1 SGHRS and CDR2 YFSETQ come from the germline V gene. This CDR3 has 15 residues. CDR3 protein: CASSLDPGYGQPQHF. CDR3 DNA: TGCGCCAGCAGCTTGGATCCGGGGTACGGTCAGCCCCAGCATTTT.